This entry lists 10 T cell receptor beta chains sequenced from one sample in a study of blood T cell repertoires in COVID-19. Produced via immunoSEQ multiplex PCR; TCRdb's table is partial and in-frame only. The sample includes around 180,000 clones, about 87% of them seen just once. Sequenced input: peripheral blood. The origin of the receptors is a man in his fifties or sixties with acute or convalescent COVID-19.

The V gene is TRBV27, the J gene TRBJ1-2; D unresolved. Germline V lookup: CDR1 MNHEY, CDR2 SMNVEV (reference sequence). This CDR3 is built from 12 residues. V shed 6 bases and J shed 8 bases, with 13 bases lying between them. The CDR3 reads CASSHGGLGYTF. The DNA for the CDR3 is TGTGCCAGCAGCCACGGCGGGTTGGGCTACACCTTC.

The gene calls are TRBV27 and TRBJ2-7; TRBD1 might be the D (6 bases). V lost 5 bases to trimming and J lost 4 bases, with 18 bases between them. The CDR3 is 15 residues long. Germline values: CDR1 MNHEY, CDR2 SMNVEV (reference sequence). The CDR3 loop reads CASSATGGPYYEQYF. CDR3 in DNA: TGTGCCAGCAGTGCGACAGGAGGTCCTTATTACGAGCAGTACTTC.

This clone occurred a few times. This rearrangement joins TRBV19 to TRBJ2-1; D possibly corresponds to TRBD1 (5 bases). CDR3 length: 13 amino acids. Germline CDR1 reads LNHDA; CDR2 reads SQIVND (reference sequence). Trimming stripped 4 bases from V and 4 bases from J, with 8 bases between. The CDR3 sequence is CASSTTGYNEQFF. DNA for the CDR3: TGTGCCAGTAGTACAACAGGATACAATGAGCAGTTCTTC. Together with reference TRBV19 and TRBJ2-1, the CDR3 gives the full variable domain: DGGITQSPKYLFRKEGQNVTLSCEQNLNHDAMYWYRQDPGQGLRLIYYSQIVNDFQKGDIAEGYSVSREKKESFPLTVTSAQKNPTAFYLCASSTTGYNEQFFGPGTRLTVL.

The rearrangement joins TRBV7-3 to TRBJ2-1; 7 bases fit TRBD2. V trimming: 2 bases; J trimming: 3 bases; junction bases outside the gene matches: 10. The CDR3 loop spans 17 amino acids. Germline V gene lookup returns CDR1 SGHTA and CDR2 FQGTGA. CDR3 sequence: CASSLGLGLSNYNEQFF. CDR3 sequence (DNA): TGTGCCAGCAGCTTAGGACTAGGTTTAAGCAACTACAATGAGCAGTTCTTC. Filled out from reference TRBV7-3 and TRBJ2-1, the complete variable domain reads GAGVSQTPSNKVTEKGKYVELRCDPISGHTALYWYRQSLGQGPEFLIYFQGTGAADDSGLPNDRFFAVRPEGSVSTLKIQRTERGDSAVYLCASSLGLGLSNYNEQFFGPGTRLTVL.

The CDR3 here is CASSGRGQVGGYTF. In DNA form, the CDR3 reads TGTGCCAGCAGCGGACGGGGACAGGTTGGAGGCTACACCTTC. The chain uses TRBV7-3 and TRBJ1-2; 8 bases are a match to TRBD1. There are 14 residues in the CDR3. With 5 bases clipped from V and 8 bases from J, the junction kept 10 bases outside the gene matches. Germline-derived CDR1 and CDR2 are SGHTA and FQGTGA.

Here the CDR3 DNA reads TGTGCCACCAGTGATCCCCGGACTGACTTTTACACCTTC. This gives the protein CATSDPRTDFYTF. The chain combines TRBV24-1 with TRBJ1-2; D unresolved. The V end was cut by 3 bases, the J end by 11 bases, with 15 bases between. Germline CDR1 KGHDR, CDR2 SFDVKD. The CDR3 extends over 13 amino acids.

This clone occurred once. The chain carries TRBV19 and TRBJ1-6; D not certain. The CDR3 is 15 residues long. V was clipped by 10 bases and J by 0 bases, with 13 bases between them. Germline-derived CDR1 and CDR2 are LNHDA and SQIVND (reference sequence). The CDR3 protein is CATRTSSSYNSPLHF. The CDR3 DNA sequence: TGTGCCACTCGTACTTCGAGCTCCTATAATTCACCCCTCCACTTT.

The chain is built from TRBV5-4 and TRBJ2-7; maybe TRBD1 (6 bases). The CDR3 totals 13 residues. Germline assignment: CDR1 SGHNT and CDR2 YYREEE (reference sequence). The ends were cut back, 5 bases at V and 5 bases at J, with 14 bases in the middle. CDR3 in amino acids: CASRTRGNDEQYV. The CDR3, as DNA: TGTGCCAGCAGGACCAGGGGAAACGACGAGCAGTACGTC.

The V and J genes are TRBV30 and TRBJ2-7; D is possibly TRBD1 (6 bases). Germline V lookup: CDR1 GTSNPN, CDR2 SVGIG (reference sequence). The V and J ends lost 1 base and 3 bases respectively, with 10 bases between them. CDR3 length: 13 residues. The CDR3: CAWSGGPDYEQYV. DNA of the CDR3: TGTGCCTGGAGTGGGGGGCCGGACTACGAGCAGTACGTC.

The chain uses TRBV24-1 and TRBJ1-4; D is unresolved. Germline values: CDR1 KGHDR, CDR2 SFDVKD. The CDR3 has 20 amino acids. Between the trimmed V and J ends, which lost 0 bases and 0 bases, there was a span of 19 bases. The CDR3 loop is CATSDLGQQTPLATNEKLFF. The CDR3, as DNA: TGTGCCACCAGTGATTTGGGCCAGCAAACCCCCCTAGCAACTAATGAAAAACTGTTTTTT.